This TCR beta chain was profiled in a study of graft-versus-host responses after intestinal transplantation. Trimming shortened V by 6 bases and J by 5 bases, and 22 bases separated the two germline ends. The CDR3 runs 17 residues. Germline values: CDR1 LNHDA, CDR2 SQIVND (reference sequence). Of note for this clone: The antigen is not known.

Measured with immunoSEQ multiplex PCR; TCRdb has only the in-frame clones, and not every one. The repertoire includes more than 65,000 clones, over 75% of them detected once, and less than 0.45% sits in the top ten. Sequencing used unstimulated CD4+ T cells sorted from spleen or lymph node cells, obtained before transplant. The clonotype comes from a human donor who was the organ donor for an intestinal transplant. V usage is TRBV19 and J usage is TRBJ2-2, with D perhaps matching TRBD1 (5 bases). CDR3 in DNA: TGTGCCAGTAGGAGGCCCCAGGTCCAGGGTTGGACCGGGGAGCTGTTTTTT. This gives the protein CASRRPQVQGWTGELFF.